The table lists the clone carrying this T cell receptor beta chain with many counts. The data stem from a study of identical twins. TCRdb re-called the 5' RACE reads with MiXCR, one entry per CDR3 protein. The repertoire consists of approximately 410,000 distinct CDR3 sequences, with under 20% occurring once and the leading ten covering 9.5% to 15%. Per germline, CDR1 DFQATT and CDR2 SNEGSKA (reference sequence). V shed 6 bases, J shed 1 base, and the junction held 8 bases outside the gene matches. The CDR3 totals 15 residues. The rearrangement uses TRBV20-1 and TRBJ2-1; 8 bases are shared with TRBD1. Sample: naive T cells sorted from blood. This clonotype originated in a man aged 50 to 60 in good health. The DNA for the CDR3 is TGCAGTGCGGAGCCCCGACAGGGGTCCTACAATGAGCAGTTCTTC. Translated: CSAEPRQGSYNEQFF.